The 28 T cell receptor beta chains reported below all come from one sample, sequenced in a study of blood T cell repertoires in COVID-19. The repertoire was sequenced with immunoSEQ multiplex PCR; TCRdb's copy has only in-frame clones and lacks some. Among about 200,000 clones, roughly 80% were seen once, and the ten largest hold around 6%. Sequencing was performed on peripheral blood. The receptors were gathered from a woman in her sixties or seventies with acute or convalescent COVID-19.

The chain recombines TRBV7-9 with TRBJ2-1, with D hard to call. Germline assignment: CDR1 SEHNR and CDR2 FQNEAQ (reference sequence). This CDR3 contains 12 residues. V dropped 3 bases and J dropped 6 bases, with 6 bases sitting between them. For the CDR3, the DNA is TGTGCCAGCAGCTTCCTGAGCAATGAGCAGTTCTTC. Encoded protein: CASSFLSNEQFF. Supplemented by reference TRBV7-9 and TRBJ2-1, the full variable domain reads DTGVSQNPRHKITKRGQNVTFRCDPISEHNRLYWYRQTLGQGPEFLTYFQNEAQLEKSRLLSDRFSAERPKGSFSTLEIQRTEQGDSAMYLCASSFLSNEQFFGPGTRLTVL.

V and J are TRBV30 and TRBJ2-2, with TRBD1 matching over 9 bases. The CDR3 contains 16 residues. The germline CDR1 and CDR2 sequences are GTSNPN and SVGIG (reference sequence). After removal of 1 base from V and 4 bases from J, the junction contained 7 bases not matched to a gene. Written as DNA, the CDR3 is TGTGCCTGGAGTGAACTGGGACAGGGACGCACCGGGGAGCTGTTTTTT. This translates into CAWSELGQGRTGELFF.

The V call is TRBV7-8, the J call TRBJ1-5; TRBD1 agrees at 9 bases. This CDR3 has 16 residues. J lost 6 bases, V lost 0 bases, and 6 bases had no gene match. Germline CDR1 SGHVS, CDR2 FQNEAQ. The CDR3 DNA sequence: TGTGCCAGCAGCTTAGCCTTGACAGGGGGGGGTCAGCCCCAGCATTTT. Translated: CASSLALTGGGQPQHF.

The gene calls are TRBV30 and TRBJ2-7; TRBD1 is a possible D gene (6 bases). Germline loops: CDR1 GTSNPN, CDR2 SVGIG (reference sequence). The CDR3 is 14 residues long. With 0 bases removed from V and 1 base from J, the gap between germline ends came to 10 bases. The CDR3 nucleotides read TGTGCCTGGAGTGTAGGGCAGGGGTCCTACGAGCAGTACTTC. Its protein product is CAWSVGQGSYEQYF.

The genes are TRBV19 and TRBJ2-2, with D tentatively TRBD2 (6 bases). Germline-derived CDR1 and CDR2 are LNHDA and SQIVND (reference sequence). Trimming shortened V by 4 bases and J by 3 bases, and 9 bases separated the two germline ends. This CDR3 is built from 14 residues. CDR3 in DNA: TGTGCCAGTAGTAGCGGGACTTACACCGGGGAGCTGTTTTTT. Translating it yields CASSSGTYTGELFF. Filled out from reference TRBV19 and TRBJ2-2, the complete variable domain reads DGGITQSPKYLFRKEGQNVTLSCEQNLNHDAMYWYRQDPGQGLRLIYYSQIVNDFQKGDIAEGYSVSREKKESFPLTVTSAQKNPTAFYLCASSSGTYTGELFFGEGSRLTVL.

V is TRBV18 and J is TRBJ1-3; 7 bases match TRBD1. The V segment lost 5 bases and the J segment 0 bases; nucleotides outside the gene matches: 1. This CDR3 region has 14 residues. Germline CDR1 KGHSH, CDR2 LQKENI. CDR3 protein: CASSGTDSGNTIYF. CDR3 nucleotides: TGTGCCAGCTCAGGGACAGACTCTGGAAACACCATATATTTT. Combining the CDR3 with reference TRBV18 and TRBJ1-3 gives the whole variable domain NAGVMQNPRHLVRRRGQEARLRCSPMKGHSHVYWYRQLPEEGLKFMVYLQKENIIDESGMPKERFSAEFPKEGPSILRIQQVVRGDSAAYFCASSGTDSGNTIYFGEGSWLTVV.

The V call is TRBV29-1, the J call TRBJ2-1, with D perhaps matching TRBD2 (5 bases). The V end lost 7 bases, the J end lost 0 bases, and 25 bases lay between the germline ends. This CDR3 comprises 18 residues. Per germline, CDR1 SQVTM and CDR2 ANQGSEA. As DNA, the CDR3 is TGCAGCGCCCTGGGCGGGCGGCCCCGCCCGAGCTCCTACAATGAGCAGTTCTTC. Translated: CSALGGRPRPSSYNEQFF.

The chain employs TRBV19 and TRBJ2-3; TRBD2 matches at 10 bases. Germline CDR1 is LNHDA and CDR2 is SQIVND (reference sequence). V trimming: 8 bases; J trimming: 2 bases; junction bases outside the gene matches: 7. The CDR3 runs to 15 residues. The CDR3 region is CASSGLAENTDTQYF. The CDR3 DNA reads TGTGCCAGTTCCGGACTAGCGGAAAACACAGATACGCAGTATTTT.

The chain is built from TRBV19 and TRBJ2-1; 8 nucleotides align to TRBD1. This CDR3 spans 15 amino acids. CDR1 is LNHDA, CDR2 SQIVND, per germline (reference sequence). Trimming at V came to 2 bases and at J to 3 bases, leaving 3 bases not matched to a gene. For the CDR3, the DNA is TGTGCCAGTAGTATAAGGGGACAGGACTACAATGAGCAGTTCTTC. Protein sequence: CASSIRGQDYNEQFF.

The chain links TRBV14 to TRBJ1-1; 10 bases agree with TRBD1. The CDR3 consists of 17 residues. CDR1 and CDR2 (germline): SGHDN, FVKESK. With 3 bases clipped from V and 3 bases from J, the junction kept 10 bases outside the gene matches. The CDR3 DNA reads as TGTGCCAGCAGCCATCGACAGGGGGCAAGAGCTGACACTGAAGCTTTCTTT. Its protein product is CASSHRQGARADTEAFF.

The V and J genes are TRBV7-9 and TRBJ1-5; D may be TRBD1 (6 bases). Trimming removed 6 bases at V and 2 bases at J, with 17 bases between. The CDR3 has 16 residues. Germline loops: CDR1 SEHNR, CDR2 FQNEAQ (reference sequence). The CDR3 bases are TGTGCCAGCAGATCCACTGTGGGGGCTGGCAATCAGCCCCAGCATTTT. Translation gives CASRSTVGAGNQPQHF. Drawing the rest from reference TRBV7-9 and TRBJ1-5, the complete variable domain is DTGVSQNPRHKITKRGQNVTFRCDPISEHNRLYWYRQTLGQGPEFLTYFQNEAQLEKSRLLSDRFSAERPKGSFSTLEIQRTEQGDSAMYLCASRSTVGAGNQPQHFGDGTRLSIL.

The J gene is TRBJ1-5, the V gene TRBV28, with unresolved D. CDR1 and CDR2 from the germline V gene are MDHEN and SYDVKM. The CDR3 length is 14 residues. The V end lost 5 bases, the J end lost 0 bases, and 8 bases lay between the germline ends. The CDR3 protein is CASSQAGSNQPQHF. Written as DNA, the CDR3 is TGTGCCAGCAGTCAAGCGGGTAGCAATCAGCCCCAGCATTTT.

The chain carries TRBV18 and TRBJ1-1, with D uncertain. Per the germline V gene, CDR1 is KGHSH and CDR2 is LQKENI. V gave up 3 bases and J gave up 1 base, with 15 bases separating them. The CDR3 covers 16 residues. CDR3 bases: TGTGCCAGCTCACCCTGGGCCCTCTCTGGGAACACTGAAGCTTTCTTT. It specifies CASSPWALSGNTEAFF.

V gene TRBV14 combines with J gene TRBJ1-2; TRBD1 matches 7 bases. The ends lost 8 bases at V and 7 bases at J; junction bases unmatched: 7. The CDR3 has 12 residues. The germline V gene encodes CDR1 SGHDN and CDR2 FVKESK. The chain's CDR3 is CASAGTAGGYTF. CDR3 nucleotide sequence: TGTGCCAGCGCAGGGACAGCCGGTGGCTACACCTTC.

The chain has TRBV5-8 and TRBJ1-3, with 9 bases lining up with TRBD1. V was pared by 0 bases and J by 2 bases, with 0 bases of the junction left unmatched. Germline V lookup: CDR1 SGHTS, CDR2 YDEGEE. The CDR3 totals 15 residues. CDR3 amino acids: CASSLGDRAGNTIYF. CDR3 nucleotide sequence: TGTGCCAGCAGCTTGGGGGACAGGGCTGGAAACACCATATATTTT.

The V gene is TRBV5-1, the J gene TRBJ1-1, with D perhaps matching TRBD1 (5 bases). This CDR3 has 16 amino acids. V was cut by 4 bases and J by 1 base, with 17 bases left in between. The V gene's germline CDR1 is SGHRS and CDR2 YFSETQ. The CDR3 region has the DNA TGCGCCAGCAGCAATCTACATGGGGGGGAGAACACTGAAGCTTTCTTT. Protein: CASSNLHGGENTEAFF.

This rearrangement joins TRBV28 to TRBJ1-2; D is uncertain. V was cut by 5 bases and J by 4 bases, with 14 bases left in between. There are 14 residues in the CDR3. Looked up from germline, CDR1 is MDHEN and CDR2 is SYDVKM. The CDR3 nucleotides read TGTGCCAGCAGTGTACCGGGGAACCCCTATGGCTACACCTTC. Amino acid sequence: CASSVPGNPYGYTF.

This clone has only one observation. V and J are TRBV5-1 and TRBJ2-3; TRBD2 might be the D (6 bases). The CDR3 consists of 15 residues. Trimming took 4 bases from V and 1 from J, leaving 13 bases between them. Looked up from germline, CDR1 is SGHRS and CDR2 is YFSETQ. The CDR3 here is CASSREQGGTDTQYF. In DNA, the CDR3 is TGCGCCAGCAGCCGGGAGCAGGGAGGCACAGATACGCAGTATTTT.

This clone was detected a few times. V and J are TRBV6-4 and TRBJ2-1; 12 positions match TRBD2. This CDR3 is built from 15 residues. Germline CDR1 and CDR2: MRHNA and SNTAGT. V trimming: 5 bases; J trimming: 6 bases; junction bases outside the gene matches: 5. The CDR3, as DNA: TGTGCCAGCAGTATCCTAGCGGGAGGGAGCAATGAGCAGTTCTTC. Its protein is CASSILAGGSNEQFF.

This clone was seen just once. The CDR3 sequence: CASTPGGDGHNQPQHF. CDR3 nucleotide sequence: TGTGCCAGCACCCCGGGGGGGGACGGACACAATCAGCCCCAGCATTTT. The V call is TRBV6-2 or TRBV6-3, the J call TRBJ1-5, with a tentative D call TRBD1 (5 bases). CDR3 size: 16 residues. Per germline, CDR1 MNHEY and CDR2 SVGEGT. With 7 bases removed from V and 3 bases from J, the gap between germline ends came to 19 bases.

This chain joins TRBV30 and TRBJ2-5, with 11 bases that match TRBD2. The CDR3 contains 16 residues. V lost 2 bases to trimming and J lost 1 base; unmatched junction nucleotides: 6. Germline V gene sequence: CDR1 GTSNPN, CDR2 SVGIG (reference sequence). The CDR3 loop is CAWSSGTSGSQETQYF. The CDR3 nucleotides read TGTGCCTGGAGTTCCGGGACTAGCGGATCCCAAGAGACCCAGTACTTC.

The rearrangement joins TRBV10-3 to TRBJ2-5; 10 positions agree with TRBD2. V gave up 4 bases and J gave up 5 bases; unmatched junction bases: 7. Germline V gene sequence: CDR1 ENHRY, CDR2 SYGVKD. The CDR3 has 15 residues. DNA for the CDR3: TGTGCCATCAGTGGGACAGCGGGAGGGTCCGAGACCCAGTACTTC. Its translation is CAISGTAGGSETQYF.

About this clone: This may arise from a read error, as a much more abundant clone is one base away. V usage is TRBV6-5 and J usage is TRBJ2-7; 10 bases map to TRBD2. This CDR3 spans 13 amino acids. CDR1 and CDR2 from the germline V gene are MNHEY and SVGAGI. V dropped 5 bases and J dropped 2; count of bases not matched to a gene: 0. CDR3 in amino acids: CASSLAGAYEQYF. The CDR3 DNA reads TGTGCCAGCAGTCTAGCGGGAGCCTACGAGCAGTACTTC.

About this clone itself: The same CDR3 arises from other DNA sequences in this sample as well. The chain recombines TRBV5-1 with TRBJ2-7, with 8 bases lining up with TRBD1. Germline V gives CDR1 SGHRS, CDR2 YFSETQ. J lost 2 bases, V lost 3 bases, and 4 bases had no gene match. CDR3 size: 14 residues. The CDR3 nucleotides read TGCGCCAGCAGCTCGGGGACAGGAGCCTACGAGCAGTACTTC. Translation: CASSSGTGAYEQYF.

This clone occurred a few times. The chain combines TRBV2 with TRBJ1-2, with 10 nucleotides matching TRBD1. The CDR3 extends over 15 amino acids. The trim removed 4 bases at V and 8 bases at J, leaving 10 bases unmatched. The germline CDR1 and CDR2 sequences are SNHLY and FYNNEI. The CDR3 DNA is TGTGCCAGCAGTGTCAGGGACAGGGGAAGGGAAGGCTACACCTTC. Amino acids: CASSVRDRGREGYTF.

The J gene is TRBJ2-7, the V gene TRBV28; TRBD1 agrees at 7 bases. Per the germline V gene, CDR1 is MDHEN and CDR2 is SYDVKM. The CDR3 is made up of 14 amino acids. V lost 6 bases to trimming and J lost 3 bases; unmatched junction nucleotides: 8. The CDR3 reads CASSSPSGGYEQYF. CDR3 DNA: TGTGCCAGCAGCTCCCCGTCAGGGGGCTACGAGCAGTACTTC.

The V call is TRBV5-4, the J call TRBJ2-3; 10 nucleotides match TRBD1. CDR1 is SGHNT, CDR2 YYREEE, per germline (reference sequence). V shed 5 bases, J shed 3 bases, and the junction held 12 bases outside the gene matches. The CDR3 has 17 amino acids. This CDR3 reads CASRLERTGGRTDTQYF. The CDR3 region has the DNA TGTGCCAGCAGACTCGAACGGACAGGGGGACGGACAGATACGCAGTATTTT.

This chain uses TRBV2 with TRBJ1-2; D call uncertain. Germline-derived CDR1 and CDR2 are SNHLY and FYNNEI. The CDR3 consists of 13 residues. V gave up 4 bases and J gave up 4 bases, with 10 bases separating them. DNA for the CDR3: TGTGCCAGCAGTGTGGAGGATGGCTATGGCTACACCTTC. Protein sequence: CASSVEDGYGYTF.